Below, one T cell receptor (beta chain) is given with its context. What this receptor recognizes is not known. No clone much larger than this one lies a single base away; base qualities are absent. TCR CDR3 regions were amplified from genomic DNA by multiplex PCR using the deep immunoSEQ assay. Extracted genomic DNA from each cell subset was spread evenly across all wells of several immunoSEQ 96-well plates, with each plate serving as a replicate. For sorted subsets, each replicate PCR was loaded with about 0.2 ug genomic DNA, equivalent to 25,000 to 35,000 T cell genomes. The purified libraries were quantified using a Qubit 3.0 fluorometer, sized with a Bioanalyzer 2100, and then quantified again using the KAPA Library Quantification kit. Every immunoSEQ 96-well plate was sequenced on a dedicated single-read 150-cycle Illumina NextSeq 550 flow cell. The original pipeline was this. Because the immunoSEQ output held only junctional sequences and lacked quality scores, the filtering could not match the filtering applied to full-length reads. To assign V/J genes and CDR3, sequences were annotated using PyIR, a Python wrapper for IgBLAST v1.9, with IMGT germline references. Reads were removed for weak V/J assignments (E-value above 1e-6), missing CDR3, stop codons, out-of-frame junctions, or ambiguous translated residues. V3J clonotypes were defined as sequences sharing the same inferred V gene, J gene, and CDR3 amino acid sequence. The percentage overlap between two repertoires was calculated by dividing the number of shared unique clonotypes by the size of the smaller repertoire. Repertoire richness was assessed with RTK rarefaction, the Chao1 estimator, and Recon v2.1 estimates of unobserved clonotypes. Generation probabilities were computed with OLGA for all TCRbeta clonotypes obtained by the gDNA method from a handful of donors. What TCRdb holds here is the immuneACCESS table cut down to in-frame rearrangements. Part of the clones is not present; checked against another copy, under half of the missing clones reflect an unresolved V gene, and the others are unexplained. V and J calls and clone size are given by that table; D and trimming were obtained from the DNA. The sample table contains about 2,200,000 clones; only one count was recorded for 90% to 95% of them. The leading ten clones occupy more than 1.5% of the sample.

CD8 naive samples consisted of CD45RO-negative cells that were positively selected for CCR7, yielding a CD45RA+CCR7+ population without TemRA cells. Donors were healthy HIV-negative adults with no recently reported acute infections or vaccinations. All donors were Caucasian adults living in Nashville, Tennessee, USA. Blood was obtained by leukapheresis, after which PBMCs were separated by Ficoll-Histopaque density gradient centrifugation and cryopreserved in liquid nitrogen vapor phase. Purity and quantity of every magnetically sorted T cell population were checked by analytical flow cytometry. Each sorted fraction had its genomic DNA isolated and then quantified by UV absorbance on a Nanodrop 2000c. This entry comes from a study of shared clonotypes between healthy human individuals (dated by TCRdb to the early 2020s). About the study as a whole: The cohort included a few men and a couple of women between 18 and 49 years of age. Libraries were prepared and TCR repertoires were sequenced by different laboratories using diverse techniques, in order to increase sequencing depth and limit assay-specific biases. To estimate repertoire size and how much clonotype sharing occurs between individuals, the study deeply sequenced the blood TCR repertoires of five healthy adults. Per donor, leukapheresis produced somewhere between about 0.85 and 9.5 billion PBMCs. For each donor, CD4 naive and CD4 memory were each run on three plates, CD8 naive on two plates, and CD8 memory on one plate.

The investigation overall reported the following: Larger estimated clonotype richness was generally found for naive subsets than for memory subsets. Sampling was restricted to blood, and TCR repertoires in tissues likely differ from the TCR repertoires found in blood. Even with the large sequencing depth, rarefaction of the sorted-subset datasets indicated that sequencing was incomplete. Higher generation probabilities were observed for clonotypes shared by all four sorted-subset donors than for non-shared clonotypes. Because the study included a small number of donors, the genetic and exposure-history diversity represented was limited. Roughly 5% of naive CD4, 3% to 4% of naive CD8, 2.3% of memory CD4, and 0.4% of memory CD8 clonotypes were shared across a few donors. Pairwise subsampling led to the expectation that sequencing depth would affect the degree of clonotype sharing among donors.

What was sequenced was naive CD8+ T cells from PBMCs. Taken with the paper, the label for cell subset or site translates to: CD45RA+CCR7+. The TCR was taken from a man aged 18 to 35 in good health. Some clones in this sample may be carry-over from other donors' samples.

The CDR3 reads CASRRYLSGNTIYF. Here is the DNA: TGTGCCAGCAGAAGGTACTTGTCTGGAAACACCATATATTTT. The rearranged segments are TRBV7-4 and TRBJ1-3; there is no confident call for the D gene. Deletion took 6 bases off V and 1 base off J, with a span of 10 bases between the germline ends. Inclusive of the bounding cysteine and phenylalanine, the CDR3 is 14 residues long. Only the CDR3 DNA stays, 42 bases, in frame from base 1. The germline V gene specifies SGHVT as CDR1 and SQSDAQ as CDR2.